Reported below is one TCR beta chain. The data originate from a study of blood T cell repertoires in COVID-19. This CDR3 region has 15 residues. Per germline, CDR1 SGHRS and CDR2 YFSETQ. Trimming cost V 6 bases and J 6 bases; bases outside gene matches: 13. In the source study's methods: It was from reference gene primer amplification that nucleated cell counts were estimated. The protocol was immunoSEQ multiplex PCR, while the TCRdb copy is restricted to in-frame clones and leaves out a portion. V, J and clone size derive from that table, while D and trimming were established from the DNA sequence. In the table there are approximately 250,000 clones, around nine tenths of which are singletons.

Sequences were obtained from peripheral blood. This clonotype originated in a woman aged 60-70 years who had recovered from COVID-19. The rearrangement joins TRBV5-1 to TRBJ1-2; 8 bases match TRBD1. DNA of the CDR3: TGCGCCAGCACCCCAACCGGACAGGGAGTCCATGGCTACACCTTC. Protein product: CASTPTGQGVHGYTF.